The 24 T cell receptor beta chains below were found in one sample sequenced in a study of early T cells in non-severe SARS-CoV-2 infection listed by TCRdb under 2021. The receptor library was made with 5' RACE. Sequencing instrument: NextSeq 500. Using fastp trimming at Q25 and MiXCR clonotype assembly, TCRdb reanalyzed the public sequencing data and kept in-frame beta chains. Every distinct CDR3 protein forms one entry, paired with its most common genes and DNA. This sample gives more than 65,000 distinct CDR3 sequences in total; around 12% of them show up just once. The top ten constitute 2.5% to 3.5% of the sample. The material was whole blood, obtained at baseline. These receptors were collected from an adult who was a healthcare worker with PCR-confirmed SARS-CoV-2 infection or an uninfected control (not recorded which).

This clonotype occurred many times. The rearrangement links TRBV13 to TRBJ2-2; TRBD1 or TRBD2 may be the D gene (6 bases each). Trimming removed 1 base at V and 5 bases at J, with 11 bases between. CDR1 PRHDT and CDR2 FYEKMQ come from the germline V gene (reference sequence). This CDR3 spans 15 amino acids. This CDR3 is CASSLEGGPTGELFF. Written as DNA, the CDR3 is TGTGCCAGCAGCTTAGAGGGGGGCCCGACCGGGGAGCTGTTTTTT. Full variable domain (outside the CDR3, taken from reference TRBV13 and TRBJ2-2): AAGVIQSPRHLIKEKRETATLKCYPIPRHDTVYWYQQGPGQDPQFLISFYEKMQSDKGSIPDRFSAQQFSDYHSELNMSSLELGDSALYFCASSLEGGPTGELFFGEGSRLTVL.

At least ten counts were recorded for this clonotype. The chain carries TRBV11-2 and TRBJ2-7, with D perhaps TRBD2 (6 bases). Between the trimmed V and J ends, which lost 6 bases and 1 base, there was a span of 19 bases. The CDR3 is made up of 16 amino acids. Germline V gene data show CDR1 as SGHAT and CDR2 as FQNNGV. CDR3: CASSTRDWSPSYEQYF. CDR3 nucleotides: TGTGCCAGCAGTACGCGGGACTGGAGCCCTTCCTACGAGCAGTACTTC. The complete variable domain, with remaining parts taken from reference TRBV11-2 and TRBJ2-7, reads EAGVAQSPRYKIIEKRQSVAFWCNPISGHATLYWYQQILGQGPKLLIQFQNNGVVDDSQLPKDRFSAERLKGVDSTLKIQPAKLEDSAVYLCASSTRDWSPSYEQYFGPGTRLTVT.

This clonotype occurred many times. J is TRBJ2-7 and V is TRBV7-9, with 8 bases that match TRBD1. Trimming removed 5 bases from V and 3 bases from J; junction bases left unmatched: 3. Germline V gene data show CDR1 as SEHNR and CDR2 as FQNEAQ (reference sequence). The CDR3 runs to 13 residues. The CDR3 bases are TGTGCCAGCAGCAGACAGGGGAACTACGAGCAGTACTTC. It translates to CASSRQGNYEQYF.

This clonotype was seen repeatedly, ten times or more. This chain connects TRBV12-3 or TRBV12-4 to TRBJ2-7; D may be TRBD1 (6 bases). CDR3 size: 13 residues. The V gene lost 7 bases and the J gene lost 4 bases, with 14 bases spanning the gap. In DNA, the CDR3 is TGTGCCAGCACCTTGGGACATATATACGAGCAGTACTTC. It translates to CASTLGHIYEQYF.

This sequence joins TRBV11-2 and TRBJ2-7; D might be TRBD1 (6 bases). The CDR3 is 13 amino acids. Between the trimmed V and J ends, which lost 5 bases and 3 bases, there was a span of 11 bases. Per the germline V gene, CDR1 is SGHAT and CDR2 is FQNNGV. In DNA form, the CDR3 reads TGTGCCAGCAGCACTACGGACAGCTACGAGCAGTACTTC. Protein product: CASSTTDSYEQYF.

The chain combines TRBV20-1 with TRBJ1-1, with 7 bases identical to TRBD1. V gave up 6 bases and J gave up 2 bases; unmatched junction bases: 6. The CDR3 contains 13 residues. Germline V lookup: CDR1 DFQATT, CDR2 SNEGSKA (reference sequence). The CDR3 region has the DNA TGCAGTGCGGTCGGGACAGTAAACACTGAAGCTTTCTTT. Amino acids: CSAVGTVNTEAFF.

The chain has TRBV5-1 and TRBJ1-4; no definite D call. Germline lookup yields CDR1 SGHRS and CDR2 YFSETQ. The germline V and J ends were trimmed by 4 bases and 7 bases, with 14 bases remaining between them. The CDR3 sequence is 14 residues long. The CDR3 is CASSDIVAGEKLFF. CDR3 coding DNA: TGCGCCAGCAGCGATATTGTAGCGGGTGAAAAACTGTTTTTT.

This clonotype has a handful of counts. The genes are TRBV4-1 and TRBJ1-4, with D possibly TRBD1 on 6 matching bases. CDR1 is MGHRA, CDR2 YSYEKL, per germline. The CDR3 extends over 16 amino acids. V was cut by 2 bases and J by 8 bases, with 18 bases left in between. The DNA for the CDR3 is TGCGCCAGCAGCCAACCCGCCCCCAGGGGATCGGAAAAACTGTTTTTT. This gives the protein CASSQPAPRGSEKLFF.

This clonotype came up many times. The chain uses TRBV7-2 and TRBJ2-1; D remains ambiguous. CDR1 and CDR2 from the germline V gene are SGHTA and FQGNSA. V was pared by 2 bases and J by 7 bases, with 6 bases between. The CDR3 sequence is 12 residues long. This CDR3 is CASSLWGNEQFF. Here the CDR3 DNA reads TGTGCCAGCAGCTTATGGGGAAATGAGCAGTTCTTC.

The genes are TRBV10-3 and TRBJ1-4; the D gene is possibly TRBD1 (5 bases). The germline V gene encodes CDR1 ENHRY and CDR2 SYGVKD. This CDR3 contains 12 residues. Here the CDR3 DNA reads TGTGTCCCTCAGGGCGCCAACGAAAAACTGTTTTTT. The encoded protein is CVPQGANEKLFF.

The chain joins TRBV4-1 to TRBJ1-4; D gene ambiguous. V was clipped by 1 base and J by 1 base, with 10 bases between them. This CDR3 comprises 16 residues. Looked up from germline, CDR1 is MGHRA and CDR2 is YSYEKL. DNA of the CDR3: TGCGCCAGCAGCCAAGGCTCGATGGGAACTAATGAAAAACTGTTTTTT. Translated: CASSQGSMGTNEKLFF.

This clonotype was seen many times. The chain joins TRBV5-5 to TRBJ1-5; D is ambiguous. V was clipped by 0 bases and J by 6 bases, with 10 bases between them. This CDR3 has 14 residues. Germline lookup yields CDR1 SGHKS and CDR2 YYEKEE (reference sequence). For the CDR3, the DNA is TGTGCCAGCAGCTTGGGGACGGGCCGTCAGCCCCAGCATTTT. Its translation is CASSLGTGRQPQHF. The whole variable domain, filled in from reference TRBV5-5 and TRBJ1-5, reads DAGVTQSPTHLIKTRGQQVTLRCSPISGHKSVSWYQQVLGQGPQFIFQYYEKEERGRGNFPDRFSARQFPNYSSELNVNALLLGDSALYLCASSLGTGRQPQHFGDGTRLSIL.

In this sample, this clonotype turned up many times. The rearrangement links TRBV20-1 to TRBJ1-2; a possible D gene is TRBD1 (5 bases). CDR1 DFQATT and CDR2 SNEGSKA come from the germline V gene (reference sequence). V lost 5 bases and J lost 4, with 11 bases in between. CDR3 size: 12 residues. CDR3 bases: TGCAGTGCTCGACAGCCGGTCTATGGCTACACCTTC. Its translation: CSARQPVYGYTF.

J is TRBJ2-2 and V is TRBV6-2 or TRBV6-3, with D maybe TRBD1 (6 bases). The CDR3 spans 17 residues. The germline V gene encodes CDR1 MNHEY and CDR2 SVGEGT. Trimming took 0 bases from V and 5 from J, leaving 16 bases between them. This CDR3 reads CASSYSAPGTRTGELFF. The CDR3 DNA is TGTGCCAGCAGTTACTCGGCTCCCGGGACACGTACCGGGGAGCTGTTTTTT.

This clonotype turned up a few times. The genes are TRBV18 and TRBJ2-7, with D maybe TRBD2 (7 bases). The V gene lost 7 bases and the J gene lost 1 base, with 11 bases spanning the gap. Germline V gives CDR1 KGHSH, CDR2 LQKENI. This CDR3 contains 13 residues. This CDR3 is CASLRGQSYEQYF. The CDR3 DNA follows: TGTGCCAGCTTGCGGGGGCAGTCCTACGAGCAGTACTTC.

This clonotype was seen ten or more times. This chain connects TRBV7-8 to TRBJ2-5; 14 bases are shared with TRBD2. J lost 0 bases, V lost 4 bases, and 7 bases had no gene match. The CDR3 runs to 18 residues. In germline, CDR1 is SGHVS, CDR2 FQNEAQ. CDR3 DNA: TGTGCCAGCAGCTCGGGACTAGCGGGGGAGATGTACCAAGAGACCCAGTACTTC. Protein: CASSSGLAGEMYQETQYF.

A few counts support this clonotype. The gene calls are TRBV7-2 and TRBJ2-1; 9 nucleotides line up with TRBD2. Per germline, CDR1 SGHTA and CDR2 FQGNSA. The CDR3 sequence is 16 residues long. The junction had 6 bases not matched to a gene; V was cut back by 2 bases and J by 4 bases. CDR3 residues: CASSLISGGKYNEQFF. The CDR3 DNA reads TGTGCCAGCAGCTTAATTAGCGGGGGAAAGTACAATGAGCAGTTCTTC. The full variable domain, rest sourced from reference TRBV7-2 and TRBJ2-1, is GAGVSQSPSNKVTEKGKDVELRCDPISGHTALYWYRQSLGQGLEFLIYFQGNSAPDKSGLPSDRFSAERTGGSVSTLTIQRTQQEDSAVYLCASSLISGGKYNEQFFGPGTRLTVL.

This clonotype was counted ten times or more. As DNA, the CDR3 is TGCAGCGTTGACGCCTGGACCGGGTACAATGAGCAGTTCTTC. Encoded protein: CSVDAWTGYNEQFF. V usage is TRBV29-1 and J usage is TRBJ2-1; D gene ambiguous. The CDR3 is made up of 14 amino acids. Trimming removed 3 bases at V and 4 bases at J, with 13 bases between. From germline, CDR1 is SQVTM and CDR2 ANQGSEA.

This clonotype was observed a handful of times. The chain carries TRBV19 and TRBJ1-2; 7 bases are a match to TRBD1. Germline-derived CDR1 and CDR2 are LNHDA and SQIVND (reference sequence). The CDR3 consists of 12 residues. V lost 6 bases to trimming and J lost 6 bases; unmatched junction nucleotides: 4. The CDR3 sequence: CASRGQSDGYTF. The DNA of the CDR3 is TGTGCCAGTAGGGGACAGTCGGATGGCTACACCTTC. The whole variable domain, filled in from reference TRBV19 and TRBJ1-2, reads DGGITQSPKYLFRKEGQNVTLSCEQNLNHDAMYWYRQDPGQGLRLIYYSQIVNDFQKGDIAEGYSVSREKKESFPLTVTSAQKNPTAFYLCASRGQSDGYTFGSGTRLTVV.

The chain has TRBV2 and TRBJ1-5; D is unresolved. The CDR3 has 15 amino acids. The V and J ends lost 10 bases and 0 bases respectively, with 16 bases between them. Germline V gives CDR1 SNHLY, CDR2 FYNNEI. CDR3 coding DNA: TGTGCCAACAATTCCGGGGAATATAGCAATCAGCCCCAGCATTTT. Translated, it gives CANNSGEYSNQPQHF.

This clonotype was detected many times. The J gene is TRBJ1-2, the V gene TRBV6-5; D may be TRBD1 (6 bases). Germline V gives CDR1 MNHEY, CDR2 SVGAGI. CDR3 size: 14 residues. The V gene lost 6 bases and the J gene lost 5 bases, with 16 bases spanning the gap. The CDR3 protein is CASSPAGGGYGYTF. The CDR3 DNA follows: TGTGCCAGCAGCCCCGCGGGGGGCGGGTATGGCTACACCTTC.

This clonotype was observed a handful of times. The gene calls are TRBV12-3 or TRBV12-4 and TRBJ2-1, with D perhaps matching TRBD2 (5 bases). The CDR3 length is 12 residues. V lost 7 bases, J lost 2 bases, and 6 bases lay in between. CDR3 nucleotides: TGTGCCAGCACGAGGGCCTACAATGAGCAGTTCTTC. Protein: CASTRAYNEQFF.

The chain carries TRBV28 and TRBJ2-4; tentatively, D is TRBD1 (6 bases). Germline V gene data show CDR1 as MDHEN and CDR2 as SYDVKM. V was trimmed by 2 bases and J by 0 bases, leaving 14 bases between them. The CDR3 totals 17 residues. CDR3 region: CASSLGPTGIAKNIQYF. As DNA, the CDR3 is TGTGCCAGCAGTTTAGGCCCGACAGGAATAGCCAAAAACATTCAGTACTTC.

There are a few counts of this clonotype. The rearrangement uses TRBV10-3 and TRBJ2-5, with 10 bases fitting TRBD2. CDR3 length: 16 residues. Trimming took 10 bases from V and 5 from J; bases not matched to a gene: 16. Germline V lookup: CDR1 ENHRY, CDR2 SYGVKD. CDR3 amino acids: CATARGTSALGETQYF. The CDR3 nucleotides are TGTGCCACCGCACGGGGGACTAGCGCGCTTGGGGAGACCCAGTACTTC.